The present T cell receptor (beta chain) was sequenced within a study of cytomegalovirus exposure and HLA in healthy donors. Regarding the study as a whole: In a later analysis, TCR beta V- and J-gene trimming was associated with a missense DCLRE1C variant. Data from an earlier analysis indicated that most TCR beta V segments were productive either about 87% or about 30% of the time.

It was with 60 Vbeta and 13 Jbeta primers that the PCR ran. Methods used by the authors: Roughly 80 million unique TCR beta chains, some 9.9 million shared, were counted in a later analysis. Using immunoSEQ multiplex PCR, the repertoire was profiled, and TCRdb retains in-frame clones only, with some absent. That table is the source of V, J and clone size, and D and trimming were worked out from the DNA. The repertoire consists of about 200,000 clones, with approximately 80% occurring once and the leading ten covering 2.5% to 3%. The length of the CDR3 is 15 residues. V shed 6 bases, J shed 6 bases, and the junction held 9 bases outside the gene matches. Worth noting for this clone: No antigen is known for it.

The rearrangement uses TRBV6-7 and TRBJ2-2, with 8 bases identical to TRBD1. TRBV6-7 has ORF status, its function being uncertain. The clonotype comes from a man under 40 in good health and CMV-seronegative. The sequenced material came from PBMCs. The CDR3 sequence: CASSYQDRVSGELFF. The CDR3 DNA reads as TGTGCCAGCAGCTACCAGGACAGGGTTTCCGGGGAGCTGTTTTTT.